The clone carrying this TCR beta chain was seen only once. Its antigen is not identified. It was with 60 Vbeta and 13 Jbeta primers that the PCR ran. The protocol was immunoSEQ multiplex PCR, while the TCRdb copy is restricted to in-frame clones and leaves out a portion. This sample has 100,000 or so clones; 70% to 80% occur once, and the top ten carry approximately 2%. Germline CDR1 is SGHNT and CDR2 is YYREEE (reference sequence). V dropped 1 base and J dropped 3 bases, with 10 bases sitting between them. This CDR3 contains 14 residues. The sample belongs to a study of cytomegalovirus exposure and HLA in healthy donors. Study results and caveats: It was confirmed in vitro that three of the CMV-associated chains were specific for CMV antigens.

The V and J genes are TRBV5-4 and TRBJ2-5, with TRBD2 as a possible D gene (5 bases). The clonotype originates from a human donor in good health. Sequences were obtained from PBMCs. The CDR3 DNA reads TGTGCCAGCAGCTTGAAATCCGGGAAAGAGACCCAGTACTTC. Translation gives CASSLKSGKETQYF.